What follows describes a single T cell receptor beta chain. Sequencing used immunoSEQ multiplex PCR; TCRdb keeps in-frame clones, though not all of them. The sample includes approximately 280,000 clones, roughly nine tenths of them seen just once. This record comes from a study of blood T cell repertoires in COVID-19. Whole-study context: COVID-19 samples collected from the United States, Italy and Spain covered acute and convalescent phases. PBMCs, B-cell-depleted T cells, or T cells provided the cDNA or gDNA that made up the material.

The CDR3 has 13 amino acids. Germline lookup yields CDR1 SNHLY and CDR2 FYNNEI. Trimming at V came to 7 bases and at J to 7 bases, leaving 8 bases not matched to a gene. V usage is TRBV2 and J usage is TRBJ1-2, with 8 bases identical to TRBD1. Input material: peripheral blood. This receptor was taken from a man aged 45-65 years with acute or convalescent COVID-19. CDR3 sequence reads: CASTTDRAAGYTF. The CDR3 DNA follows: TGTGCCAGCACGACGGACAGGGCTGCTGGCTACACCTTC.